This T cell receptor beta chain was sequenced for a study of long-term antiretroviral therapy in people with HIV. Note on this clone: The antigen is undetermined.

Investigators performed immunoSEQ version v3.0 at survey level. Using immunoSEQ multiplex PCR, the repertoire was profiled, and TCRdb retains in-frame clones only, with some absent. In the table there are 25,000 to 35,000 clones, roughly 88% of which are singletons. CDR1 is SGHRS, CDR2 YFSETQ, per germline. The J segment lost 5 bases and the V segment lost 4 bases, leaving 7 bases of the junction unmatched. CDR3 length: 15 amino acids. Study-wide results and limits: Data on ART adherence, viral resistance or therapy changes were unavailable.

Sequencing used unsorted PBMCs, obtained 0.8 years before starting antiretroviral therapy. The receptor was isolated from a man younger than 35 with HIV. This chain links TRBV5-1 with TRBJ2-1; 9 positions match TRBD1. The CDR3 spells CASSTSDRGDNEQFF. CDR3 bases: TGCGCCAGCAGCACATCAGACAGGGGGGACAATGAGCAGTTCTTC.